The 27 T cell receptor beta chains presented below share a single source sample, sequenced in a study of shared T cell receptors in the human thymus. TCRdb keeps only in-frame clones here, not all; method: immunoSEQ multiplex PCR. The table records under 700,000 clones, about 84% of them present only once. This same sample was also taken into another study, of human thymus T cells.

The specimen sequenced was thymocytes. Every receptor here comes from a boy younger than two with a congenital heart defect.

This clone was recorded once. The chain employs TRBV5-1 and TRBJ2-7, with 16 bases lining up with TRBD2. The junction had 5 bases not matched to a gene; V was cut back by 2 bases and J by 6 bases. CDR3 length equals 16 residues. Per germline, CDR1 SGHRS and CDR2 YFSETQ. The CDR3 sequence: CASSLPGTSGRGEQYF. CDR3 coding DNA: TGCGCCAGCAGCTTACCTGGGACTAGCGGGAGGGGCGAGCAGTACTTC.

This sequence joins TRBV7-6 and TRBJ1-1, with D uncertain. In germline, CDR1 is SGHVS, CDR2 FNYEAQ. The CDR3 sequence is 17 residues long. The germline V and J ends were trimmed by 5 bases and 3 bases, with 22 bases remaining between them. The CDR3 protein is CASSMIPGEKGYTEAFF. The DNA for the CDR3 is TGTGCCAGCAGCATGATACCGGGAGAAAAAGGATACACTGAAGCTTTCTTT.

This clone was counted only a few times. CDR3 sequence reads: CASSWGLAESTGELFF. CDR3 coding DNA: TGTGCCAGCAGTTGGGGACTAGCGGAGTCGACCGGGGAGCTGTTTTTT. V gene TRBV28 combines with J gene TRBJ2-2; the match to TRBD2 covers 11 bases. The ends lost 4 bases at V and 5 bases at J; junction bases unmatched: 6. CDR3 size: 16 residues. CDR1 is MDHEN and CDR2 is SYDVKM in the germline V gene.

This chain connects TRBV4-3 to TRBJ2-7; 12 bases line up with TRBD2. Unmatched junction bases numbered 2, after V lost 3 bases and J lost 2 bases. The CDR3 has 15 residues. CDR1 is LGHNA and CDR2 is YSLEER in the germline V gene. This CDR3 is CASSQWTSGTYEQYF. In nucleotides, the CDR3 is TGCGCCAGCAGCCAGTGGACTAGCGGGACCTACGAGCAGTACTTC.

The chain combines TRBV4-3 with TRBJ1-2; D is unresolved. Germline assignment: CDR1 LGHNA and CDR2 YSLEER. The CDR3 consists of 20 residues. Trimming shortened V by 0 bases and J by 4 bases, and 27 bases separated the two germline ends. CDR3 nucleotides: TGCGCCAGCAGCCAAGATCTGACCCCATGGGCCTCTTGCCCCACCTATGGCTACACCTTC. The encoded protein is CASSQDLTPWASCPTYGYTF.

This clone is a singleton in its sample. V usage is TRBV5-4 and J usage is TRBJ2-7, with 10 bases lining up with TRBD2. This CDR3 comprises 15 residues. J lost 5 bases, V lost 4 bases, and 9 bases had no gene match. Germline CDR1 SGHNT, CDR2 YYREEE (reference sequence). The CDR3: CASSRGRLAGDEQYF. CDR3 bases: TGTGCCAGCAGCCGGGGGAGACTAGCGGGTGACGAGCAGTACTTC.

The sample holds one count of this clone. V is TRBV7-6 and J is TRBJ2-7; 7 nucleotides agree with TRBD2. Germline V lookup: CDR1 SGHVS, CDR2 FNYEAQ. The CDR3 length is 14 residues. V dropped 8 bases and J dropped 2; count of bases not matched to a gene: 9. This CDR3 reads CASSSRESPYEQYF. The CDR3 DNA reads TGTGCCAGCTCATCGCGGGAGTCTCCCTACGAGCAGTACTTC. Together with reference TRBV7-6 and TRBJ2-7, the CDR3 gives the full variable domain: GAGVSQSPRYKVTKRGQDVALRCDPISGHVSLYWYRQALGQGPEFLTYFNYEAQQDKSGLPNDRFSAERPEGSISTLTIQRTEQRDSAMYRCASSSRESPYEQYFGPGTRLTVT.

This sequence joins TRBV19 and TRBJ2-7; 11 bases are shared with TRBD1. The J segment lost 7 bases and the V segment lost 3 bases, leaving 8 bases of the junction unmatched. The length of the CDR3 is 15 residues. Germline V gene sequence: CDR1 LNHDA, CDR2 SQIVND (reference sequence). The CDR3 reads CASSIAGTGGSEQYF. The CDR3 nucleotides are TGTGCCAGTAGTATCGCCGGGACAGGGGGGAGTGAGCAGTACTTC.

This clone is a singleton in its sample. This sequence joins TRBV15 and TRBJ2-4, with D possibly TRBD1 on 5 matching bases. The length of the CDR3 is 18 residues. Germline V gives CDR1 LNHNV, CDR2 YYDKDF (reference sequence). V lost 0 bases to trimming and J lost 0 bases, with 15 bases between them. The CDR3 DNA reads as TGTGCCACCAGCAGAGATGCTGACAGAGAGATAGCCAAAAACATTCAGTACTTC. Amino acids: CATSRDADREIAKNIQYF.

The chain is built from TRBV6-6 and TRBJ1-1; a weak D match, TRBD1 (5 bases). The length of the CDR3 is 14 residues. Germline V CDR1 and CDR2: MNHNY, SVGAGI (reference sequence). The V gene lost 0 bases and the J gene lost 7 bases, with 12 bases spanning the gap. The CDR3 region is CASSYSIQGVEAFF. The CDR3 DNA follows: TGTGCCAGCAGTTACTCGATTCAAGGGGTTGAAGCTTTCTTT.

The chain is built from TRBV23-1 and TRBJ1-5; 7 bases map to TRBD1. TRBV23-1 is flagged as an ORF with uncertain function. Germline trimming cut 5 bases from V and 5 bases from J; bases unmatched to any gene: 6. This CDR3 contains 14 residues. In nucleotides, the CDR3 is TGCGCCAGCAGTTATGACAGGGAGGATCAGCCCCAGCATTTT. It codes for CASSYDREDQPQHF.

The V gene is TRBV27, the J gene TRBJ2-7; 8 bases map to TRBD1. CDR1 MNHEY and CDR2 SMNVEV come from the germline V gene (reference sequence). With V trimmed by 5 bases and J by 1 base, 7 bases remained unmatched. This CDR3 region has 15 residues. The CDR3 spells CASSLRTGHSYEQYF. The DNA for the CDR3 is TGTGCCAGCAGTCTCCGGACAGGGCATTCCTACGAGCAGTACTTC.

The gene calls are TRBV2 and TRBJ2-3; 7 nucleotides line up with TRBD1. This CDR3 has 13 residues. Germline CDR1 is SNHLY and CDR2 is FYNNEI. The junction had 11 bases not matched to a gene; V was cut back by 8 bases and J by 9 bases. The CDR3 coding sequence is TGTGCCAGCGGGGACAGTAAGTCCGAGACGCAGTATTTT. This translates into CASGDSKSETQYF. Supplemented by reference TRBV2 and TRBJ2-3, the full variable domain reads EPEVTQTPSHQVTQMGQEVILRCVPISNHLYFYWYRQILGQKVEFLVSFYNNEISEKSEIFDDQFSVERPDGSNFTLKIRSTKLEDSAMYFCASGDSKSETQYFGPGTRLTVL.

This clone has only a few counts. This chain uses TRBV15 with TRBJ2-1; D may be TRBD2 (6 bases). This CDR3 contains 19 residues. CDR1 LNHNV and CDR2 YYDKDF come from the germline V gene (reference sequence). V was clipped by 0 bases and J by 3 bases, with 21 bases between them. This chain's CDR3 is CATSRDGGLAAPVYNEQFF. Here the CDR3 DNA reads TGTGCCACCAGCAGAGATGGAGGGCTAGCCGCACCAGTCTACAATGAGCAGTTCTTC.

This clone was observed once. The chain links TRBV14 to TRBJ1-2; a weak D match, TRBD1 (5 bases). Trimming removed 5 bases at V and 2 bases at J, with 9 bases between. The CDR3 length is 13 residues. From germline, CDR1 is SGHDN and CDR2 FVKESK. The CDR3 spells CASSEAGNYGYTF. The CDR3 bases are TGTGCCAGCAGCGAGGCAGGGAACTATGGCTACACCTTC.

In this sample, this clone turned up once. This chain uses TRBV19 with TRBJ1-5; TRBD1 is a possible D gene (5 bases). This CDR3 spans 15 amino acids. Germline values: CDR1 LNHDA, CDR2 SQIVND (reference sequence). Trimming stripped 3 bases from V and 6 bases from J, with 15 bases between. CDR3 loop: CASSIPGVSGQPQHF. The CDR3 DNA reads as TGTGCCAGTAGTATTCCGGGGGTCTCGGGTCAGCCCCAGCATTTT.

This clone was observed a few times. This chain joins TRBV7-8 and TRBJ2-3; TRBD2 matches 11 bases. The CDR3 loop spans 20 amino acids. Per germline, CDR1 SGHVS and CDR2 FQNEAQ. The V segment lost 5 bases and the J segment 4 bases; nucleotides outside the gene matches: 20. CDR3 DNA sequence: TGTGCCAGCAGCATTAGACGTCCCCCACTAGCGGGAGTACCACCAGATACGCAGTATTTT. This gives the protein CASSIRRPPLAGVPPDTQYF.

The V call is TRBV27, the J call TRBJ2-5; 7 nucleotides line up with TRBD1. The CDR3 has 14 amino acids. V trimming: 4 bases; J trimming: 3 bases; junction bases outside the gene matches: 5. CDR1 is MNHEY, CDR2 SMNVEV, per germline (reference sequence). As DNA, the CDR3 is TGTGCCAGCAGTTCTCAGACAGGGAAAGAGACCCAGTACTTC. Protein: CASSSQTGKETQYF.

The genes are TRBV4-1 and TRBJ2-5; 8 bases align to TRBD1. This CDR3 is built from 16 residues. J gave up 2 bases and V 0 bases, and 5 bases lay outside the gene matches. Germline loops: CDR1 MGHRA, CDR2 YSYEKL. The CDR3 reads CASSQDPNRGQETQYF. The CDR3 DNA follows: TGCGCCAGCAGCCAAGATCCCAACAGGGGGCAAGAGACCCAGTACTTC.

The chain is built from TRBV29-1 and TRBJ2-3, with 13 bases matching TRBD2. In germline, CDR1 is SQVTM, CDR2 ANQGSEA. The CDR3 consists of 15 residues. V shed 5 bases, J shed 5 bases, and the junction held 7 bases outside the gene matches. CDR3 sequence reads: CSVPTSGRQGDTQYF. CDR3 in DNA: TGCAGCGTTCCGACTAGCGGGAGGCAAGGAGATACGCAGTATTTT.

The CDR3 sequence: CASGPTDGTEAFF. CDR3 coding DNA: TGTGCTAGTGGTCCAACTGATGGCACTGAAGCTTTCTTT. This rearrangement joins TRBV12-5 to TRBJ1-1, with D unclear. The ends were cut back, 5 bases at V and 4 bases at J, with 11 bases in the middle. This CDR3 is built from 13 residues. Looked up from germline, CDR1 is LGHNT and CDR2 is FRNRAP.

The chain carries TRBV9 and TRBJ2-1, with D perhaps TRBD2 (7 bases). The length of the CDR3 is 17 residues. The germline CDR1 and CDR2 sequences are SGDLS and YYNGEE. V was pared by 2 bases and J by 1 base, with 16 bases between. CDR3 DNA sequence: TGTGCCAGCAGCGTTTGGGGGAGGGGGGCTTCCTACAATGAGCAGTTCTTC. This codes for CASSVWGRGASYNEQFF.

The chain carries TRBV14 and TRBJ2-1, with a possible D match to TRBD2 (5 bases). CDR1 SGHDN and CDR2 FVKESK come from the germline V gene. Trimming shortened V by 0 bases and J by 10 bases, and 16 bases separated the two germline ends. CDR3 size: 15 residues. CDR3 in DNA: TGTGCCAGCAGCCAAGAGGCGGGCTATCTCAGGGAGCAGTTCTTC. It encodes CASSQEAGYLREQFF.

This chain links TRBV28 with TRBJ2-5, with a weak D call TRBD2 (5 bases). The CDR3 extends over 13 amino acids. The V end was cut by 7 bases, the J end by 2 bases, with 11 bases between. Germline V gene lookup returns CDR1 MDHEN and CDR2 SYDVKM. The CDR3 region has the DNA TGTGCCAGCAAAGTGCGGGTTCAAGAGACCCAGTACTTC. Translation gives CASKVRVQETQYF.

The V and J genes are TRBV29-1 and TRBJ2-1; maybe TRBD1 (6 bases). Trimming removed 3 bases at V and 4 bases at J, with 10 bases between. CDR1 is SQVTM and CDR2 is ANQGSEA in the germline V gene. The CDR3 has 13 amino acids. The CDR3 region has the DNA TGCAGCGTTGAGCCTACAGGGTACAATGAGCAGTTCTTC. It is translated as CSVEPTGYNEQFF.

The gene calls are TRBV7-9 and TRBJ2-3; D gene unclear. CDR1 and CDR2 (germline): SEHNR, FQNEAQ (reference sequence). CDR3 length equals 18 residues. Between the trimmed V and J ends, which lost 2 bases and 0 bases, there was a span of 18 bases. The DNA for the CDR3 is TGTGCCAGCAGCTTACGCTACGTGGTAGCAGCTAGCACAGATACGCAGTATTTT. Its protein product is CASSLRYVVAASTDTQYF.

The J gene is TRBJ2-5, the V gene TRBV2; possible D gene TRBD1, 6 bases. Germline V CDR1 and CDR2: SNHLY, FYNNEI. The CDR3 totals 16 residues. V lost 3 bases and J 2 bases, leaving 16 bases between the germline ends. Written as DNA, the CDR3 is TGTGCCAGCAGTGAGGGGGTGGGACACCCTCAAGAGACCCAGTACTTC. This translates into CASSEGVGHPQETQYF.